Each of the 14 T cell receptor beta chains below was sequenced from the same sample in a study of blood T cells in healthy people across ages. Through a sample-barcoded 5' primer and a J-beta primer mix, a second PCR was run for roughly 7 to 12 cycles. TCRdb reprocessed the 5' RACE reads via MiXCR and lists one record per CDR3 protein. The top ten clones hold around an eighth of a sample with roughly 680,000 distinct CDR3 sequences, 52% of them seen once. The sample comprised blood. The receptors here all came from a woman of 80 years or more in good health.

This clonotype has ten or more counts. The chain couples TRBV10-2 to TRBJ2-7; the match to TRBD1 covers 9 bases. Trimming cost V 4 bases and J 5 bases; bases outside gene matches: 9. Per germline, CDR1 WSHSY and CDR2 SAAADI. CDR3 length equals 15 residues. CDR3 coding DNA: TGCGCCAGCAGTGCAACAGGGGGCGCAGGCGACGAGCAGTACTTC. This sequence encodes CASSATGGAGDEQYF.

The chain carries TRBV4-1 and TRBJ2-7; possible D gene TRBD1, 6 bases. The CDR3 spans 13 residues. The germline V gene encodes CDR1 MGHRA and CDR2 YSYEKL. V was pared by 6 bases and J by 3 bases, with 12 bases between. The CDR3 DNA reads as TGCGCCAGCAGTCGGGACAAAAACTACGAGCAGTACTTC. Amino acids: CASSRDKNYEQYF.

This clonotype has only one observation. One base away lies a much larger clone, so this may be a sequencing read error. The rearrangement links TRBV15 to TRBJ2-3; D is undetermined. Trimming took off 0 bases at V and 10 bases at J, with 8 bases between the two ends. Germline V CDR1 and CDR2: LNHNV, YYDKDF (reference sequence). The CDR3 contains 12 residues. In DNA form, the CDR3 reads TGTGCCACCAGCAGAGATGTTAAGGCGCAGTATTTT. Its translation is CATSRDVKAQYF.

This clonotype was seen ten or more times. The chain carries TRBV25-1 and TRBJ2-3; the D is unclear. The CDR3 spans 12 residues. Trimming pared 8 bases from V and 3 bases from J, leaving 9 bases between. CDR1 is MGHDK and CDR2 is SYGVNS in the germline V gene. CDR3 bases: TGTGCCAGCCGGCAGAGTACAGATACGCAGTATTTT. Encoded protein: CASRQSTDTQYF.

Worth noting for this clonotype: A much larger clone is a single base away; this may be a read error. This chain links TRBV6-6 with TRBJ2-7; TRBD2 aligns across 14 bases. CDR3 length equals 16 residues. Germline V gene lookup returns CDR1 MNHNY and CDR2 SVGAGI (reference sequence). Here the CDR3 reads CTSSYSGTSGGNEQYF. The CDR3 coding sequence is TGTACCAGCAGTTACTCGGGGACTAGCGGGGGTAATGAGCAGTACTTC.

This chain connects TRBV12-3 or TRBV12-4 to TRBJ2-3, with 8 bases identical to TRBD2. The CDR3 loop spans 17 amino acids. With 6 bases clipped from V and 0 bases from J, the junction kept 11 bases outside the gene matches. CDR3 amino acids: CASSFVAGPGSTDTQYF. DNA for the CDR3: TGTGCCAGCAGCTTCGTAGCGGGGCCCGGGAGCACAGATACGCAGTATTTT.

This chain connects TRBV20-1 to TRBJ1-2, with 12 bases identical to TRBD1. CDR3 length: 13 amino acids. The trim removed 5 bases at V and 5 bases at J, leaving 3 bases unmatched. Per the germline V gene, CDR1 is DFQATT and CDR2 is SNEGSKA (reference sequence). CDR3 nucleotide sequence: TGCAGTGCTGGGACAGGGGGCGGGTATGGCTACACCTTC. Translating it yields CSAGTGGGYGYTF.

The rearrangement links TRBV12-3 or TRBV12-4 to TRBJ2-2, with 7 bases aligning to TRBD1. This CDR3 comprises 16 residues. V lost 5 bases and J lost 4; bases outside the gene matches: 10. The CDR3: CASSKAGGPSTGELFF. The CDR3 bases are TGTGCCAGCAGTAAAGCAGGGGGACCGAGCACCGGGGAGCTGTTTTTT.

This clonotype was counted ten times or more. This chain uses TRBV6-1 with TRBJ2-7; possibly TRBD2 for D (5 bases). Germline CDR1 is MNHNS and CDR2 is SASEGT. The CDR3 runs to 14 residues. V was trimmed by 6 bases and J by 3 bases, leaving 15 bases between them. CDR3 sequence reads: CASRWDYGDYEQYF. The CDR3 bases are TGTGCCAGCAGGTGGGATTACGGGGACTACGAGCAGTACTTC.

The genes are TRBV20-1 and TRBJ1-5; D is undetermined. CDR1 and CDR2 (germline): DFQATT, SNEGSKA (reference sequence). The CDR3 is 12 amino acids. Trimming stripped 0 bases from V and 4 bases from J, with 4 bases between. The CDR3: CSARDENQPQHF. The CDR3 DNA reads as TGCAGTGCTAGAGACGAAAATCAGCCCCAGCATTTT.

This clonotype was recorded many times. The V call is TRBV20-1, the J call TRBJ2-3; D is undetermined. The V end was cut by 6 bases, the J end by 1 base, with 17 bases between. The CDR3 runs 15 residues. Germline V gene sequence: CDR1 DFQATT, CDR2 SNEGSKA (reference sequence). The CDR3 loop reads CSATHDRWRTDTQYF. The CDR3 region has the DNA TGCAGTGCCACCCACGACCGATGGCGCACAGATACGCAGTATTTT.

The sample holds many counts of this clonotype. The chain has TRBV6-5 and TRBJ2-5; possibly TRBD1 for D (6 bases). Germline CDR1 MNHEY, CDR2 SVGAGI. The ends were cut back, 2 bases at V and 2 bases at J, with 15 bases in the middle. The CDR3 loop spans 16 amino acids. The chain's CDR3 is CASSYGWQGRQETQYF. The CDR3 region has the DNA TGTGCCAGCAGTTACGGTTGGCAGGGGCGGCAAGAGACCCAGTACTTC.

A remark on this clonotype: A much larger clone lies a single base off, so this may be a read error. The CDR3 here is CASSQSRGGSSYEQYF. The DNA of the CDR3 is TGCGCCAGCAGCCAATCCAGGGGAGGCAGCTCCTACGAGCAGTACTTC. V is TRBV4-1 and J is TRBJ2-7; possibly TRBD1 or TRBD2 for D (6 bases each). Germline CDR1 MGHRA, CDR2 YSYEKL. This CDR3 has 16 amino acids. The V end lost 2 bases, the J end lost 0 bases, and 14 bases lay between the germline ends.

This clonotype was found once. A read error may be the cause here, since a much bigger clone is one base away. The CDR3 spells CASSQVGSSGFEQFF. The CDR3 DNA is TGTGCCAGCAGCCAAGTCGGTAGCTCTGGATTTGAGCAGTTCTTC. The chain joins TRBV3-1 to TRBJ2-1; D gene uncertain. The CDR3 is made up of 15 amino acids. V was trimmed by 1 base and J by 9 bases, leaving 16 bases between them. Per germline, CDR1 LGHDT and CDR2 YNNKEL (reference sequence).